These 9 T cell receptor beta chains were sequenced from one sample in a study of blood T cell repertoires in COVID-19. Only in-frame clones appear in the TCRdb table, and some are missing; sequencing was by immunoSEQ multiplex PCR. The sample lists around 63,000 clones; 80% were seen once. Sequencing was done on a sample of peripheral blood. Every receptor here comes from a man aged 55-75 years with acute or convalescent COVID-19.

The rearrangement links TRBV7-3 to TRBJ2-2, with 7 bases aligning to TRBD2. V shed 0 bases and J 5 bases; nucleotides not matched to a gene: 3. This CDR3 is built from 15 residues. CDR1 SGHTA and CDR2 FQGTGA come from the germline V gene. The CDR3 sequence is CASSLTAGGTGELFF. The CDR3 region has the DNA TGTGCCAGCAGCTTAACTGCCGGGGGGACCGGGGAGCTGTTTTTT.

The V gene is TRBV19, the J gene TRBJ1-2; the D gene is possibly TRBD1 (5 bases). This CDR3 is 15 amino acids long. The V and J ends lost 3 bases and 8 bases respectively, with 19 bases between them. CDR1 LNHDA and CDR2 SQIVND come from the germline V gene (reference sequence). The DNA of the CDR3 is TGTGCCAGTAGTATCCCGGGCAGGGTAGGCGGCGGCTACACCTTC. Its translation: CASSIPGRVGGGYTF.

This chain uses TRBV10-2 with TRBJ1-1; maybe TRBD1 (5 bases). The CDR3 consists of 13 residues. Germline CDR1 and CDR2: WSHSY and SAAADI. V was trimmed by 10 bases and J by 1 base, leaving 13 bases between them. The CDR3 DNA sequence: TGCGCCACCGCCCTGACAGCGAACACTGAAGCTTTCTTT. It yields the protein CATALTANTEAFF.

The CDR3 nucleotides are TGTGCCAGCGGTACCGGGACAGCGGTCAATGAGCAGTTCTTC. Amino acids: CASGTGTAVNEQFF. This rearrangement joins TRBV6-5 to TRBJ2-1, with TRBD1 matching over 7 bases. Losses at the gene ends were 8 bases for V and 6 bases for J; bases not matched to a gene: 10. Germline V lookup: CDR1 MNHEY, CDR2 SVGAGI. This CDR3 region has 14 residues.

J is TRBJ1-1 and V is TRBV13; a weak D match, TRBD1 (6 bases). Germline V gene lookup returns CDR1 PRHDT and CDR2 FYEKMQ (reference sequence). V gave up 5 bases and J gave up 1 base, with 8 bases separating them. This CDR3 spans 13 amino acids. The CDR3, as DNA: TGTGCCAGCAGCGGCAGGGGGAACACTGAAGCTTTCTTT. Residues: CASSGRGNTEAFF.

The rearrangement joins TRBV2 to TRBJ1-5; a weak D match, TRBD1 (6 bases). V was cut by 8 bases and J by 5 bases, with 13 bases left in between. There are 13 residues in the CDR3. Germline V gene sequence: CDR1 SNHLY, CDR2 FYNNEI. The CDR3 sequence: CASRDMVDQPQHF. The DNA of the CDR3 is TGTGCCAGCCGGGACATGGTCGATCAGCCCCAGCATTTT. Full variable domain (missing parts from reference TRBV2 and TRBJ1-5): EPEVTQTPSHQVTQMGQEVILRCVPISNHLYFYWYRQILGQKVEFLVSFYNNEISEKSEIFDDQFSVERPDGSNFTLKIRSTKLEDSAMYFCASRDMVDQPQHFGDGTRLSIL.

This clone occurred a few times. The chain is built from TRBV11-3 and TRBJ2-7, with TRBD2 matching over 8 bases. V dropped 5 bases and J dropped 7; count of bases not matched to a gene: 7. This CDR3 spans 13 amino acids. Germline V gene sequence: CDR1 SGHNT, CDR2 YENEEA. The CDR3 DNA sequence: TGTGCCAGCAGCCCCACGGGGGGGGATGAGCAGTACTTC. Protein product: CASSPTGGDEQYF.

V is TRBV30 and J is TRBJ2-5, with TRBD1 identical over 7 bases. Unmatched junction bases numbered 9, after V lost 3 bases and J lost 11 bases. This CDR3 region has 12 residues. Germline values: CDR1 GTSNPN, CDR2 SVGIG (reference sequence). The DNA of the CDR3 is TGTGCCTGGAGATCATTAGGACAGGTTCAGTACTTC. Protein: CAWRSLGQVQYF.

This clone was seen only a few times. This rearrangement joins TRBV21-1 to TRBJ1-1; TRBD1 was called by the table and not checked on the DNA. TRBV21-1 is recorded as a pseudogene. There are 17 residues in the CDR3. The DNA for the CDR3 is TGTGCCAGCAGCAAGGCACAGGGCCACTACATGAACACTGAAGCTTTCTTT. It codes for CASSKAQGHYMNTEAFF.